Presented here are 32 T cell receptor beta chains from one specimen sequenced in a study of cytomegalovirus exposure and HLA in healthy donors (dated by TCRdb to about 2017). Library method: the immunoSEQ multiplex PCR assay. For the multiplex PCR, a mixture combining 60 forward primers for TCR Vbeta segments and 13 reverse primers for TCR Jbeta segments was used. This is the immuneACCESS table as TCRdb keeps it, with only in-frame sequences that have V and J called. A part of the clones is gone; compared with another copy, unresolved V genes explain less than half, and the rest is unexplained. A total of over 150,000 clones appear in this sample, 60% to 80% of them only once. 1.5% to 2% of the sample comes from the top ten. Sequenced input: PBMCs. These receptors originate from a woman under 30 in good health and CMV-seronegative.

The J gene is TRBJ1-2, the V gene TRBV5-1, with 8 bases identical to TRBD1. The CDR3 is 16 amino acids. From germline, CDR1 is SGHRS and CDR2 YFSETQ. Germline trimming cut 4 bases from V and 1 base from J; bases unmatched to any gene: 9. CDR3 residues: CASSPRTGQDNYGYTF. Written as DNA, the CDR3 is TGCGCCAGCAGCCCTCGGACAGGGCAGGATAACTATGGCTACACCTTC. The full variable domain, its missing parts supplied by reference TRBV5-1 and TRBJ1-2, is KAGVTQTPRYLIKTRGQQVTLSCSPISGHRSVSWYQQTPGQGLQFLFEYFSETQRNKGNFPGRFSGRQFSNSRSEMNVSTLELGDSALYLCASSPRTGQDNYGYTFGSGTRLTVV.

This sequence joins TRBV30 and TRBJ2-3, with D perhaps TRBD1 (6 bases). Trimming removed 4 bases at V and 6 bases at J, with 11 bases between. The V gene's germline CDR1 is GTSNPN and CDR2 SVGIG (reference sequence). The length of the CDR3 is 12 residues. CDR3 in amino acids: CAWTGTPDTQYF. The CDR3 bases are TGTGCCTGGACCGGGACACCCGATACGCAGTATTTT.

This clone appeared a few times. The chain has TRBV10-2 and TRBJ1-2; 7 bases agree with TRBD1. Germline lookup yields CDR1 WSHSY and CDR2 SAAADI. CDR3 length equals 13 residues. Trimming at V came to 6 bases and at J to 1 base, leaving 2 bases not matched to a gene. Here the CDR3 DNA reads TGCGCCAGCAGCGCAGGGGGTAACTATGGCTACACCTTC. As protein: CASSAGGNYGYTF.

J is TRBJ2-3 and V is TRBV25-1; 8 nucleotides align to TRBD1. CDR3 length equals 13 residues. J lost 3 bases, V lost 6 bases, and 2 bases had no gene match. CDR1 and CDR2 from the germline V gene are MGHDK and SYGVNS. CDR3 nucleotide sequence: TGTGCCAGCAGGGACAGGGAAACAGATACGCAGTATTTT. Translated, it gives CASRDRETDTQYF.

The chain employs TRBV5-1 and TRBJ1-1; 7 bases fit TRBD1. CDR1 SGHRS and CDR2 YFSETQ come from the germline V gene. Trimming at V came to 3 bases and at J to 0 bases, leaving 5 bases not matched to a gene. The CDR3 is 15 residues long. CDR3 bases: TGCGCCAGCAGCTCCGAACAGGGGATGAACACTGAAGCTTTCTTT. Protein sequence: CASSSEQGMNTEAFF.

J is TRBJ1-2 and V is TRBV30, with D perhaps TRBD1 (6 bases). CDR1 GTSNPN and CDR2 SVGIG come from the germline V gene (reference sequence). There are 13 residues in the CDR3. V dropped 2 bases and J dropped 5 bases, with 12 bases sitting between them. The CDR3: CAWSRGGAYGYTF. CDR3 in DNA: TGTGCCTGGAGTCGTGGGGGGGCGTATGGCTACACCTTC.

The count of this clone is one. The chain uses TRBV27 and TRBJ2-4; TRBD1 matches at 9 bases. Germline V gene sequence: CDR1 MNHEY, CDR2 SMNVEV (reference sequence). The ends lost 5 bases at V and 3 bases at J; junction bases unmatched: 5. CDR3 size: 15 residues. CDR3 DNA: TGTGCCAGCAGTCTCCGACAGGGGGGCAAAAACATTCAGTACTTC. This gives the protein CASSLRQGGKNIQYF.

CDR3 amino acids: CASSESVDRGSPLHF. In DNA, the CDR3 is TGTGCCAGCAGTGAATCGGTGGACAGGGGTTCACCCCTCCACTTT. V gene TRBV6-1 combines with J gene TRBJ1-6; 9 bases align to TRBD1. The germline V gene encodes CDR1 MNHNS and CDR2 SASEGT. V was pared by 2 bases and J by 9 bases, with 5 bases of the junction left unmatched. CDR3 length: 15 residues.

This chain connects TRBV4-2 to TRBJ1-3, with no clear D. Trimming stripped 0 bases from V and 0 bases from J, with 12 bases between. The CDR3 loop spans 17 amino acids. Germline V CDR1 and CDR2: LGHNA, YNFKEQ. This chain's CDR3 is CASSQDLGVSSGNTIYF. As DNA, the CDR3 is TGTGCCAGCAGCCAAGATCTGGGAGTGAGCTCTGGAAACACCATATATTTT.

This clone was picked up a small number of times. CDR3 region: CATKVTKTGELFF. The DNA for the CDR3 is TGTGCCACAAAAGTCACTAAGACCGGGGAGCTGTTTTTT. The gene calls are TRBV2 and TRBJ2-2; D gene uncertain. The germline V gene encodes CDR1 SNHLY and CDR2 FYNNEI. The CDR3 length is 13 residues. Trimming took 10 bases from V and 5 from J, leaving 14 bases between them.

CDR3 protein: CASSAGDRGYSGNTIYF. For the CDR3, the DNA is TGTGCCAGCAGCGCAGGGGACAGGGGCTACTCTGGAAACACCATATATTTT. The rearrangement joins TRBV5-5 to TRBJ1-3; TRBD1 agrees at 10 bases. This CDR3 has 17 residues. The germline CDR1 and CDR2 sequences are SGHKS and YYEKEE (reference sequence). V shed 4 bases and J 0 bases; nucleotides not matched to a gene: 7. The variable domain in full, completed from reference TRBV5-5 and TRBJ1-3, reads DAGVTQSPTHLIKTRGQQVTLRCSPISGHKSVSWYQQVLGQGPQFIFQYYEKEERGRGNFPDRFSARQFPNYSSELNVNALLLGDSALYLCASSAGDRGYSGNTIYFGEGSWLTVV.

This clone appeared a single time. The chain recombines TRBV9 with TRBJ2-1; unclear D gene. The CDR3 is made up of 14 amino acids. Trimming pared 0 bases from V and 6 bases from J, leaving 10 bases between. Germline loops: CDR1 SGDLS, CDR2 YYNGEE. The CDR3 is CASSVGLNANEQFF. For the CDR3, the DNA is TGTGCCAGCAGCGTAGGGCTGAACGCCAATGAGCAGTTCTTC.

CDR3 in DNA: TGTGCCAGCAGCTTTACAACATCTACCGGGGAGCTGTTTTTT. Encoded protein: CASSFTTSTGELFF. The chain combines TRBV5-6 with TRBJ2-2, with D unclear. V lost 2 bases and J lost 5, with 10 bases in between. This CDR3 is 14 amino acids long. Germline CDR1 reads SGHDT; CDR2 reads YYEEEE.

CDR3 in amino acids: CASSIFLGTINEQFF. The DNA for the CDR3 is TGTGCCAGTAGTATTTTCCTCGGGACAATCAATGAGCAGTTCTTC. The J gene is TRBJ2-1, the V gene TRBV19; D perhaps matches TRBD1 (6 bases). Trimming shortened V by 3 bases and J by 6 bases, and 15 bases separated the two germline ends. Germline CDR1 reads LNHDA; CDR2 reads SQIVND (reference sequence). This CDR3 is 15 amino acids long. The full variable domain, with the rest looked up from reference TRBV19 and TRBJ2-1, is DGGITQSPKYLFRKEGQNVTLSCEQNLNHDAMYWYRQDPGQGLRLIYYSQIVNDFQKGDIAEGYSVSREKKESFPLTVTSAQKNPTAFYLCASSIFLGTINEQFFGPGTRLTVL.

This clone was detected a few times. The chain recombines TRBV4-2 with TRBJ2-7; possible D gene TRBD2, 6 bases. Germline V gene data show CDR1 as LGHNA and CDR2 as YNFKEQ. The CDR3 contains 15 residues. V lost 1 base, J lost 2 bases, and 12 bases lay in between. The CDR3 DNA reads TGTGCCAGCAGCCAAGTGGGAGGAGGGACCTACGAGCAGTACTTC. Translated: CASSQVGGGTYEQYF.

The chain recombines TRBV28 with TRBJ1-1, with TRBD1 matching 8 bases. V lost 8 bases and J lost 1; bases outside the gene matches: 12. The CDR3 totals 16 residues. Looked up from germline, CDR1 is MDHEN and CDR2 is SYDVKM. In nucleotides, the CDR3 is TGTGCCAGCTCGGACAGGGACGGTGCGGGGAACACTGAAGCTTTCTTT. Amino acid sequence: CASSDRDGAGNTEAFF.

A single count supports this clone. The gene calls are TRBV28 and TRBJ1-2; the D gene is possibly TRBD1 (5 bases). V was clipped by 3 bases and J by 11 bases, with 19 bases between them. The CDR3 is 14 residues long. Germline CDR1 MDHEN, CDR2 SYDVKM. The CDR3 DNA follows: TGTGCCAGCAGTTTGAGCGTCGGGGGGGTTTGGTACACCTTC. Translated: CASSLSVGGVWYTF.

The rearrangement uses TRBV19 and TRBJ2-5, with 12 bases lining up with TRBD2. The CDR3 runs to 14 residues. Trimming removed 8 bases from V and 5 bases from J; junction bases left unmatched: 6. Per the germline V gene, CDR1 is LNHDA and CDR2 is SQIVND (reference sequence). DNA of the CDR3: TGTGCCAGTGGACTAGCGGGATCTGTGGAGACCCAGTACTTC. As protein: CASGLAGSVETQYF.

The J gene is TRBJ2-6, the V gene TRBV18; D may be TRBD1 (6 bases). Trimming cost V 5 bases and J 0 bases, with 11 bases left between them. Germline CDR1 is KGHSH and CDR2 is LQKENI. The CDR3 length is 16 residues. The CDR3 DNA follows: TGTGCCAGCTCAACCTCACAGGGCTCTGGGGCCAACGTCCTGACTTTC. Protein: CASSTSQGSGANVLTF.

This chain connects TRBV6-1 to TRBJ2-5; 9 nucleotides line up with TRBD2. Near its end, the DNA agrees better with TRBJ2-7, so the J call may be wrong. The germline gives CDR1 MNHNS, CDR2 SASEGT. The CDR3 length is 14 residues. This CDR3 reads CASYPGLAAHEQYF. In DNA, the CDR3 is TGTGCCAGCTATCCGGGACTAGCCGCCCACGAGCAGTACTTC.

The chain links TRBV30 to TRBJ1-1; D unclear. Trimming cost V 3 bases and J 0 bases, with 11 bases left between them. Germline CDR1 GTSNPN, CDR2 SVGIG (reference sequence). CDR3 length: 14 amino acids. The CDR3 bases are TGTGCCTGGAGGGGCGGGGTAATGAACACTGAAGCTTTCTTT. Its translation: CAWRGGVMNTEAFF.

This rearrangement joins TRBV7-9 to TRBJ2-3, with no clear D. Germline CDR1 SEHNR, CDR2 FQNEAQ (reference sequence). Trimming removed 5 bases at V and 4 bases at J, with 10 bases between. The CDR3 is 13 amino acids. DNA of the CDR3: TGTGCCAGCAGCCCCTCGATAGCAGATACGCAGTATTTT. This translates into CASSPSIADTQYF.

The chain links TRBV25-1 to TRBJ2-2; 11 positions agree with TRBD2. The CDR3 covers 18 residues. Losses at the gene ends were 3 bases for V and 3 bases for J; bases not matched to a gene: 9. CDR1 is MGHDK, CDR2 SYGVNS, per germline. The CDR3 DNA is TGTGCCAGCAGTGATTCCCCCTCTAGCGGGAGGTACACCGGGGAGCTGTTTTTT. Translating gives CASSDSPSSGRYTGELFF.

This chain connects TRBV4-1 to TRBJ1-6; 9 positions match TRBD1. The J segment lost 10 bases and the V segment lost 1 base, leaving 8 bases of the junction unmatched. This CDR3 has 16 amino acids. Germline V gene data show CDR1 as MGHRA and CDR2 as YSYEKL. For the CDR3, the DNA is TGCGCCAGCAGCCAAGGAAACAGGGGGCCAGGGTCACCCCTCCACTTT. It is translated as CASSQGNRGPGSPLHF.

V is TRBV6-7 and J is TRBJ1-2; tentatively, D is TRBD1 (5 bases). TRBV6-7 carries the ORF label, with uncertain function. CDR3 size: 13 residues. Trimming shortened V by 5 bases and J by 5 bases, and 12 bases separated the two germline ends. The CDR3 region has the DNA TGTGCCAGCAGTAAGCGGGGGGGGTATGGCTACACCTTC. The encoded protein is CASSKRGGYGYTF.

This chain links TRBV6-6 with TRBJ1-5, with D unresolved. Germline V CDR1 and CDR2: MNHNY, SVGAGI (reference sequence). The V and J ends lost 0 bases and 0 bases respectively, with 9 bases between them. The length of the CDR3 is 16 residues. CDR3 sequence (DNA): TGTGCCAGCAGTTACTCGCGACACCGTAGCAATCAGCCCCAGCATTTT. It translates to CASSYSRHRSNQPQHF.

The chain is built from TRBV2 and TRBJ2-3, with D perhaps TRBD2 (6 bases). Trimming left V 6 bases short and J 4 bases short, with 11 bases between. CDR3 length: 13 amino acids. Germline V gives CDR1 SNHLY, CDR2 FYNNEI. The CDR3 is CASSTRDSDTQYF. Here the CDR3 DNA reads TGTGCCAGCAGCACCAGGGACTCAGATACGCAGTATTTT.

The V gene is TRBV7-9, the J gene TRBJ1-1; 7 bases line up with TRBD1. The CDR3 contains 14 residues. With 2 bases clipped from V and 6 bases from J, the junction kept 6 bases outside the gene matches. The germline V gene encodes CDR1 SEHNR and CDR2 FQNEAQ (reference sequence). The CDR3 coding sequence is TGTGCCAGCAGCTTAAGACAGGGCCAAGCTGAAGCTTTCTTT. This sequence encodes CASSLRQGQAEAFF.

The chain employs TRBV9 and TRBJ2-2, with TRBD1 matching over 9 bases. CDR3 size: 14 residues. Trimming removed 7 bases from V and 4 bases from J; junction bases left unmatched: 5. In germline, CDR1 is SGDLS, CDR2 YYNGEE. The CDR3: CASCETGGTGELFF. CDR3 in DNA: TGTGCCAGCTGCGAGACAGGGGGCACCGGGGAGCTGTTTTTT.

The chain recombines TRBV28 with TRBJ1-5; TRBD1 agrees at 9 bases. V lost 6 bases to trimming and J lost 7 bases; unmatched junction nucleotides: 7. CDR1 and CDR2 from the germline V gene are MDHEN and SYDVKM. The CDR3 spans 14 residues. CDR3 nucleotides: TGTGCCAGCAGGAAGGGACAGGGTGGCCAGCCCCAGCATTTT. It translates to CASRKGQGGQPQHF. The full variable domain, completed using reference TRBV28 and TRBJ1-5, is DVKVTQSSRYLVKRTGEKVFLECVQDMDHENMFWYRQDPGLGLRLIYFSYDVKMKEKGDIPEGYSVSREKKERFSLILESASTNQTSMYLCASRKGQGGQPQHFGDGTRLSIL.

The rearrangement joins TRBV5-6 to TRBJ1-2, with 9 nucleotides matching TRBD1. The CDR3 loop spans 14 amino acids. J gave up 4 bases and V 8 bases, and 9 bases lay outside the gene matches. The germline V gene has CDR1 SGHDT and CDR2 YYEEEE. CDR3: CARRDDRGAYGYTF. CDR3 bases: TGTGCCAGGAGAGATGACAGGGGGGCCTATGGCTACACCTTC.

V usage is TRBV5-4 and J usage is TRBJ2-5; D unresolved. The CDR3 consists of 13 residues. CDR1 is SGHNT, CDR2 YYREEE, per germline (reference sequence). V was pared by 1 base and J by 2 bases, with 6 bases between. The CDR3 is CASSLPNQETQYF. In DNA form, the CDR3 reads TGTGCCAGCAGCTTGCCCAATCAAGAGACCCAGTACTTC.